The table lists the clone carrying this TCR beta chain with a count of one. Germline V gene lookup returns CDR1 SGHTA and CDR2 FQGNSA. The CDR3 is 13 amino acids. V was shortened by 7 bases and J by 2 bases, with 12 bases between the two germline ends. Here immunoSEQ multiplex PCR was the method, and the copy in TCRdb shows in-frame clones only, minus some. The sample carries some 110,000 clones, more than 85% recorded once. This specimen comes from a study of T cell responses to AZD1222 COVID-19 vaccine. The sequencing here drew on peripheral blood, taken 28 days after the second AZD1222 dose. The chain joins TRBV7-2 to TRBJ2-7; D uncertain. This TCR was sampled from an adult who received the AZD1222 COVID-19 vaccine. This CDR3 is CASILHPTYEQYF. DNA of the CDR3: TGTGCCAGCATCCTCCATCCCACCTACGAGCAGTACTTC.